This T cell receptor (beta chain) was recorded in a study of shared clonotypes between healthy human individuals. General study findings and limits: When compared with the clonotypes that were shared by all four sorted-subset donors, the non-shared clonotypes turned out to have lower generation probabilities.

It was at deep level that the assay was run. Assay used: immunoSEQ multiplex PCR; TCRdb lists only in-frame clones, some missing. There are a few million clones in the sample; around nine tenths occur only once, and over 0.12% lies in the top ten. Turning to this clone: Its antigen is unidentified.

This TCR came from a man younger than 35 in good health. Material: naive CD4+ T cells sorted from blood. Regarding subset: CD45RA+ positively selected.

This CDR3 reads CASSLDGSTQETQYF. In DNA form, the CDR3 reads TGCGCCAGCAGCTTGGATGGCAGTACGCAAGAGACCCAGTACTTC. The J gene is TRBJ2-5, the V gene TRBV5-1; D is unclear. Trimming removed 0 bases at V and 2 bases at J, with 11 bases between. Per germline, CDR1 SGHRS and CDR2 YFSETQ. The CDR3 covers 15 residues.